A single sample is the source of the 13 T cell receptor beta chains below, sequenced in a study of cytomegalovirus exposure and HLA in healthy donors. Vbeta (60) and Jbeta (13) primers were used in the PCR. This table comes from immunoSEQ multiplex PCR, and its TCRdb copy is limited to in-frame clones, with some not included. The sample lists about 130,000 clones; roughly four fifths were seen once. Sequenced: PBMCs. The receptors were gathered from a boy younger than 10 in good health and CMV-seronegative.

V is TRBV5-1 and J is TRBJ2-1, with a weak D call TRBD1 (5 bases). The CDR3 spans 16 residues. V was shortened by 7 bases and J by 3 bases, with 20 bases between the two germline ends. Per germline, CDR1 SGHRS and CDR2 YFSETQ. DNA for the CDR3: TGCGCCAGCGCTGACCCCGGCCAGGGAAACTACAATGAGCAGTTCTTC. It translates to CASADPGQGNYNEQFF.

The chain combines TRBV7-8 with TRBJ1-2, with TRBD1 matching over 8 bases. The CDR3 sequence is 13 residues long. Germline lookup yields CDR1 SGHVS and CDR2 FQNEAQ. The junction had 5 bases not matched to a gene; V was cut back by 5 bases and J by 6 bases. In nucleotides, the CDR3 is TGTGCCAGCAGCCTGGACAGGGTCGATGGCTACACCTTC. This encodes CASSLDRVDGYTF.

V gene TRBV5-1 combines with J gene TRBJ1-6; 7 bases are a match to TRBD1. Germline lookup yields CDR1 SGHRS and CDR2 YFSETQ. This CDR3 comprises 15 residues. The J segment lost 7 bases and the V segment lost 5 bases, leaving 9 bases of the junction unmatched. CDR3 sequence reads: CASRTSRGLNSPLHF. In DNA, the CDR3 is TGCGCCAGCAGGACTTCCAGGGGGTTGAATTCACCCCTCCACTTT.

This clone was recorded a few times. The CDR3 is CASSSRDTNYGYTF. The CDR3 DNA follows: TGTGCCAGCAGTTCCCGGGACACTAACTATGGCTACACCTTC. The rearrangement links TRBV6-5 to TRBJ1-2, with a weak D call TRBD1 (6 bases). Germline V lookup: CDR1 MNHEY, CDR2 SVGAGI. The CDR3 sequence is 14 residues long. The ends were cut back, 4 bases at V and 0 bases at J, with 9 bases in the middle.

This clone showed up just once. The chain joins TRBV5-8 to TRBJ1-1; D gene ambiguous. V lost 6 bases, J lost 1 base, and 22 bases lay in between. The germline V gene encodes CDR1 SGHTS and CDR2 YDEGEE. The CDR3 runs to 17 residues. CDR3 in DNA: TGTGCCAGCAATCGTCCGGGGATGAGGAGGCCGAACACTGAAGCTTTCTTT. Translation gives CASNRPGMRRPNTEAFF.

For the CDR3, the DNA is TGTGCCAGCTACGCCGCCCCTACAGGAAACTATGGCTACACCTTC. Encoded protein: CASYAAPTGNYGYTF. The chain couples TRBV27 to TRBJ1-2, with D maybe TRBD1 (5 bases). V lost 8 bases to trimming and J lost 2 bases, with 18 bases between them. The CDR3 is made up of 15 amino acids. From germline, CDR1 is MNHEY and CDR2 SMNVEV (reference sequence).

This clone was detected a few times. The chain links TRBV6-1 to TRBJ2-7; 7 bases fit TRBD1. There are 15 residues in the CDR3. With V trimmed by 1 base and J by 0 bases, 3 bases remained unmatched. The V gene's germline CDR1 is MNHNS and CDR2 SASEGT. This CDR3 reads CASSEGQGSSYEQYF. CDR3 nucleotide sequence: TGTGCCAGCAGTGAAGGACAGGGCAGCTCCTACGAGCAGTACTTC.

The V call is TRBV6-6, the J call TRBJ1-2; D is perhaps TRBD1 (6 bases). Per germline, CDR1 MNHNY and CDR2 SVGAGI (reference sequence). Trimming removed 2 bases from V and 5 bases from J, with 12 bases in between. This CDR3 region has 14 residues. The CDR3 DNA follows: TGTGCCAGCAGTTACGGCGCCAGGGGTTATGGCTACACCTTC. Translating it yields CASSYGARGYGYTF.

The CDR3 reads CAISGDRSYTF. CDR3 nucleotides: TGTGCCATCAGCGGGGACAGAAGCTACACCTTC. This chain connects TRBV10-3 to TRBJ1-2, with 7 positions matching TRBD1. Germline V lookup: CDR1 ENHRY, CDR2 SYGVKD. The CDR3 has 11 amino acids. V was clipped by 6 bases and J by 9 bases; unmatched bases: 4.

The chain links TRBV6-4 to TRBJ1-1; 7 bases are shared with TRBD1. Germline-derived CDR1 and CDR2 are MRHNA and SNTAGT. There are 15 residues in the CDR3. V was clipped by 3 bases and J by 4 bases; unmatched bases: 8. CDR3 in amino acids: CASSEGGQGGTEAFF. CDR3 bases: TGTGCCAGCAGTGAAGGGGGGCAGGGGGGCACTGAAGCTTTCTTT.

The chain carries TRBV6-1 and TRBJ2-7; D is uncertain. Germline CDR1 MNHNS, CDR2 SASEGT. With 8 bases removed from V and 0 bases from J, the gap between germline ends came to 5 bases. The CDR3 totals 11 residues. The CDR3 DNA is TGTGCCAGCCGACTCTCCTACGAGCAGTACTTC. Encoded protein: CASRLSYEQYF.

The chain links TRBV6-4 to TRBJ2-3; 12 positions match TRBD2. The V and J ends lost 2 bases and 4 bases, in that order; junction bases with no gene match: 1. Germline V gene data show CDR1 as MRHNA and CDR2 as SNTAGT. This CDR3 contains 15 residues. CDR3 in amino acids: CASSDLAGGPDTQYF. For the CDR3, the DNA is TGTGCCAGCAGTGACCTAGCGGGAGGGCCAGATACGCAGTATTTT.

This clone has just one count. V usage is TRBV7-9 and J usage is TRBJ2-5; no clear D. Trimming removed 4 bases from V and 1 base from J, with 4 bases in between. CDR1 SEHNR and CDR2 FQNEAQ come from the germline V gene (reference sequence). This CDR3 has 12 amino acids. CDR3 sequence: CASSSIQETQYF. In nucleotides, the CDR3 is TGTGCCAGCAGCTCCATCCAAGAGACCCAGTACTTC. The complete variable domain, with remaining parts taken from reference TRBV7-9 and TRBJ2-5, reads DTGVSQNPRHKITKRGQNVTFRCDPISEHNRLYWYRQTLGQGPEFLTYFQNEAQLEKSRLLSDRFSAERPKGSFSTLEIQRTEQGDSAMYLCASSSIQETQYFGPGTRLLVL.